A single TCR beta chain is shown here with its context. Its antigen is unknown. Germline CDR1 and CDR2: LNHDA and SQIVND (reference sequence). The V gene end was trimmed by 3 bases and the J gene end by 4 bases; junction bases not matched to a gene: 3. CDR3 size: 14 residues. The data derive from a study of cytomegalovirus exposure and HLA in healthy donors. Study-level results: Immune exposure was documented only through CMV serostatus. Later analysis indicated greater clonal expansion among HLA-associated TCR beta chains than among equally common other chains.

60 Vbeta and 13 Jbeta primers were used in PCR. TCRdb's table, derived via immunoSEQ multiplex PCR, lists solely in-frame clones and lacks some. In the table there are about 200,000 clones, around 88% of which are singletons. This clonotype was obtained from a woman aged 30 to 39 in good health and CMV-seronegative. Sequencing was done on a sample of PBMCs. The rearrangement links TRBV19 to TRBJ2-3; 8 bases are shared with TRBD1. The CDR3 loop is CASSIRGRSDTQYF. CDR3 nucleotide sequence: TGTGCCAGTAGTATCAGGGGGCGCTCAGATACGCAGTATTTT.